This TCR beta chain was identified during a study of graft-versus-host responses after intestinal transplantation (dated by TCRdb to about 2021). For context, the study as a whole: Multivisceral, liver-intestinal, or isolated intestinal transplants were received by the recipients. Of the 20 to 25 intestinal transplant recipients enrolled in the cohort, one of whom was a retransplant, 3 patients without pretransplant specimens were excluded. A peak of at least 4% donor T cells among recipient peripheral blood mononuclear cells was the definition used for donor T cell macrochimerism. After intestinal transplantation, graft-versus-host and host-versus-graft alloreactive T cell clones were followed in the graft, circulation and bone marrow using bulk TCR-beta CDR3 sequencing. Samples from three later patients were sequenced in-house on an Illumina MiSeq with MiXCR processing rather than by the commercial service. Alloreactive clones were identified by sequencing pre-transplant mixed lymphocyte reaction products and comparing these products with unstimulated pre-transplant donor and recipient T cells. Anti-thymocyte globulin induction was given to all recipients, followed by maintenance tacrolimus and steroids for approximately three years. The study at large found these results: GvH clones were found in recipient bone marrow, and some of the GvH clones appeared earlier in ileal mucosa or blood, which is consistent with an intestinal mucosal origin. Early after transplant, declines in HvG clones were associated with peak levels of circulating GvH clones. The relatively low number and heterogeneity of intestinal transplant patients limited the conclusions. In patients with donor T cell macrochimerism, the allografts had high GvH to HvG T cell clonal ratios.

Library creation used the immunoSEQ multiplex PCR assay. For most patients, genomic DNA was isolated with the Qiagen DNeasy Blood and Tissue Kit and shipped frozen to Adaptive Biotechnologies for TCR sequencing. Adaptive Biotechnologies carried out high-throughput TCR-beta CDR3 sequencing of genomic DNA for most patients. Concerning the study's data processing: TCR sequencing data were retrieved from Adaptive's ImmunoSEQ software for around 19 patients, whereas a few other patients were processed with MiXCR and VDJtools. To correct CD4 versus CD8 sorting errors, sequences present in both subsets at a frequency ratio below 5:1 were removed. CDR3 nucleotide sequences shared between donor and recipient were removed because the origin of such sequences could not be assigned. Alloreactive clones required at least 2-fold expansion over unstimulated cells and minimum CFSE-low frequency of 0.002% (template counts) or 0.001% (read counts). Clones detected in sequenced pre-transplant spleen, lymph node, or MLR CFSE-low populations of the donor or recipient were defined as mappable. The cumulative frequency of alloreactive clones was calculated as a percentage of all sequences, weighted by copy number. What TCRdb holds here is the immuneACCESS table cut down to in-frame rearrangements. Part of the clones is not present; checked against another copy, under half of the missing clones reflect an unresolved V gene, and the others are unexplained. V and J calls and clone size are those listed in that table; D and trimming were worked out from the DNA. The sample contains 100,000 to 140,000 clones, roughly 86% of them found a single time. The ten top clones hold about 0.73% of the sample.

The label giving this sample's time point can be read as: cells obtained before transplantation from donor or recipient. CD3+CD4+ and CD3+CD8+ populations were FACS-sorted from unstimulated pre-transplant donor and recipient cells taken from spleen or lymph nodes. V is cut back by 2 bases and J by 2 bases, with 2 bases in the junction unmatched. Looking up the germline V gene yields CDR1 MNHNS and CDR2 SASEGT. Measured from the cysteine to the phenylalanine, the CDR3 is 14 residues long. Just CDR3 DNA is preserved here, 42 bases in frame from base 1. On this clone: The specificity of this receptor is unknown. One base away there is no much larger clone; base qualities are not given.

The chain is assembled from TRBV6-1 and TRBJ2-7; TRBD1 agrees with 8 junctional bases. This clonotype was obtained from a human donor who was the organ donor for an intestinal transplant. This sample comprised unstimulated CD4+ T cells sorted from spleen or lymph node cells, obtained before transplant. The DNA is TGTGCCAGCAGTGAATCAGGGGGCCCCTACGAGCAGTACTTC. This sequence encodes CASSESGGPYEQYF.